The 18 T cell receptor beta chains reported below all come from one sample, sequenced in a study of T cell repertoires in cytomegalovirus infection. TCRdb fed the reads into MiXCR, producing one record per CDR3 protein. The sample lists some 800,000 distinct CDR3 sequences, roughly 28% seen once, with around 12% in the top ten. No antigen has been assigned to these receptors. The sample here was cultured CD8+ T cells from PBMCs, taken from culture after CMV antigen stimulation. Receptors were obtained from a human donor in good health (CMV status not recorded). Some clones in this sample may be carry-over from other donors' samples.

This clonotype turned up a few times. This chain's CDR3 is CASSLSPGPDTQYF. CDR3 bases: TGTGCCAGCAGTTTATCTCCTGGGCCAGATACGCAGTATTTT. This chain uses TRBV27 with TRBJ2-3, with D unclear. The CDR3 has 14 amino acids. The V gene's germline CDR1 is MNHEY and CDR2 SMNVEV (reference sequence). V lost 0 bases to trimming and J lost 4 bases, with 8 bases between them.

There are a few counts of this clonotype. This chain joins TRBV6-1 and TRBJ1-4; 7 bases are a match to TRBD1. V lost 5 bases, J lost 7 bases, and 7 bases stayed unmatched. Germline-derived CDR1 and CDR2 are MNHNS and SASEGT. The CDR3 extends over 14 amino acids. For the CDR3, the DNA is TGTGCCAGCAGTAAAACAGGGGTCGGTGAAAAACTGTTTTTT. This codes for CASSKTGVGEKLFF.

The chain employs TRBV2 and TRBJ2-1; a possible D gene is TRBD1 (5 bases). The CDR3 covers 15 residues. Germline CDR1 reads SNHLY; CDR2 reads FYNNEI. V gave up 2 bases and J gave up 6 bases, with 14 bases separating them. The CDR3 DNA sequence: TGTGCCAGCAGTGAAAGGGGCAGGGCTGCCAATGAGCAGTTCTTC. Translating gives CASSERGRAANEQFF.

This clonotype was recorded a few times. V and J are TRBV19 and TRBJ2-7; TRBD2 agrees at 7 bases. Germline V gene lookup returns CDR1 LNHDA and CDR2 SQIVND (reference sequence). CDR3 length: 15 amino acids. The V segment lost 4 bases and the J segment 3 bases; nucleotides outside the gene matches: 9. The CDR3 coding sequence is TGTGCCAGTAGTACCCGGTCGGGGGGTTACTACGAGCAGTACTTC. Translated: CASSTRSGGYYEQYF.

This rearrangement joins TRBV28 to TRBJ1-5; 7 bases line up with TRBD1. The CDR3 is 14 amino acids. J lost 6 bases, V lost 5 bases, and 7 bases had no gene match. CDR1 and CDR2 (germline): MDHEN, SYDVKM. Here the CDR3 DNA reads TGTGCCAGCAGTCGCGACAGGGAGCCTCAGCCCCAGCATTTT. It is translated as CASSRDREPQPQHF. Variable domain in full (rest from reference TRBV28 and TRBJ1-5): DVKVTQSSRYLVKRTGEKVFLECVQDMDHENMFWYRQDPGLGLRLIYFSYDVKMKEKGDIPEGYSVSREKKERFSLILESASTNQTSMYLCASSRDREPQPQHFGDGTRLSIL.

Ten or more counts support this clonotype. The chain couples TRBV4-3 to TRBJ1-1; D may be TRBD1 (5 bases). The germline V gene has CDR1 LGHNA and CDR2 YSLEER. Trimming cost V 1 base and J 8 bases, with 17 bases left between them. This CDR3 is 15 amino acids long. The CDR3 reads CASSQGGGSVGEAFF. The CDR3 bases are TGCGCCAGCAGCCAAGGGGGGGGGTCAGTCGGGGAAGCTTTCTTT.

The chain couples TRBV19 to TRBJ2-7; TRBD1 matches at 10 bases. Looked up from germline, CDR1 is LNHDA and CDR2 is SQIVND (reference sequence). This CDR3 comprises 17 residues. The ends lost 3 bases at V and 2 bases at J; junction bases unmatched: 10. CDR3: CASSINPGQGYTYEQYF. For the CDR3, the DNA is TGTGCCAGTAGTATCAATCCGGGACAGGGGTACACCTACGAGCAGTACTTC.

The chain uses TRBV6-5 and TRBJ1-1; D is possibly TRBD1 (5 bases). Germline V gene lookup returns CDR1 MNHEY and CDR2 SVGAGI. The CDR3 length is 15 residues. V lost 4 bases and J 0 bases, leaving 12 bases between the germline ends. Written as DNA, the CDR3 is TGTGCCAGCAGTTTTGGGGCCACCTTGAACACTGAAGCTTTCTTT. As protein: CASSFGATLNTEAFF.

Only a few counts were recorded for this clonotype. V usage is TRBV5-1 and J usage is TRBJ2-7, with 8 positions matching TRBD2. Losses at the gene ends were 1 base for V and 3 bases for J; bases not matched to a gene: 15. The CDR3 spans 18 residues. Germline assignment: CDR1 SGHRS and CDR2 YFSETQ. The CDR3 DNA follows: TGCGCCAGCAGCTTGAGTACAGCCTCGGGACTAGTAAACTACGAGCAGTACTTC. As protein: CASSLSTASGLVNYEQYF.

The table lists this clonotype with many counts. V is TRBV9 and J is TRBJ2-2; no definite D call. The CDR3 spans 16 residues. V was trimmed by 2 bases and J by 0 bases, leaving 11 bases between them. The germline V gene encodes CDR1 SGDLS and CDR2 YYNGEE. In DNA form, the CDR3 reads TGTGCCAGCAGCGTCCCATCCGGGCCGAACACCGGGGAGCTGTTTTTT. Translation gives CASSVPSGPNTGELFF.

The chain combines TRBV9 with TRBJ2-5; D ambiguous. There are 13 residues in the CDR3. V dropped 0 bases and J dropped 7 bases, with 10 bases sitting between them. The germline V gene encodes CDR1 SGDLS and CDR2 YYNGEE. CDR3 sequence reads: CASSVVSGRTQYF. CDR3 bases: TGTGCCAGCAGCGTAGTCTCCGGGCGGACCCAGTACTTC.

This clonotype has a count of ten or more. The rearrangement uses TRBV7-2 and TRBJ1-2; no firm D call. Germline V gene sequence: CDR1 SGHTA, CDR2 FQGNSA. Trimming took 4 bases from V and 4 from J, leaving 4 bases between them. This CDR3 is 11 amino acids long. The CDR3 loop is CASSSSYGYTF. The CDR3 DNA is TGTGCCAGCAGCTCCTCCTATGGCTACACCTTC.

This chain links TRBV29-1 with TRBJ1-3, with TRBD1 matching over 8 bases. The CDR3 spans 13 residues. V was pared by 7 bases and J by 1 base, with 3 bases of the junction left unmatched. CDR1 is SQVTM, CDR2 ANQGSEA, per germline. CDR3 sequence reads: CSAWTGSGNTIYF. CDR3 nucleotide sequence: TGCAGCGCCTGGACAGGGTCTGGAAACACCATATATTTT.

This clonotype is medium-sized in the sample. The chain carries TRBV4-1 and TRBJ2-5; TRBD2 might be the D (5 bases). Germline assignment: CDR1 MGHRA and CDR2 YSYEKL. V lost 2 bases and J lost 2, with 15 bases in between. The CDR3 totals 16 residues. This chain's CDR3 is CASSQSGMTLQETQYF. In nucleotides, the CDR3 is TGCGCCAGCAGCCAATCCGGGATGACATTGCAAGAGACCCAGTACTTC.

The chain uses TRBV7-9 and TRBJ1-6, with 12 bases identical to TRBD1. The trim removed 5 bases at V and 15 bases at J, leaving 11 bases unmatched. This CDR3 spans 15 amino acids. Germline V gene sequence: CDR1 SEHNR, CDR2 FQNEAQ (reference sequence). CDR3 nucleotides: TGTGCCAGCAGCCCAGGGACAGGGGGCCCTTCGGTCCTCCACTTT. Protein sequence: CASSPGTGGPSVLHF.

This clonotype was detected a few times. A much larger clone lies a single base off, so this may be a read error. The J gene is TRBJ1-5, the V gene TRBV7-8, with D maybe TRBD1 (6 bases). This CDR3 has 15 amino acids. Trimming cost V 3 bases and J 0 bases, with 9 bases left between them. Per the germline V gene, CDR1 is SGHVS and CDR2 is FQNEAQ. For the CDR3, the DNA is TGTGCCAGCAGCTTCACAGGGAATAGCAATCAGCCCCAGCATTTT. Its protein is CASSFTGNSNQPQHF.

V and J are TRBV5-1 and TRBJ1-1; 9 bases align to TRBD1. Germline loops: CDR1 SGHRS, CDR2 YFSETQ. V was pared by 4 bases and J by 12 bases, with 4 bases of the junction left unmatched. This CDR3 spans 11 amino acids. The CDR3 nucleotides are TGCGCCAGCAGCCACGGGACAGGGACTTTCTTT. Translation gives CASSHGTGTFF.

The chain carries TRBV12-3 or TRBV12-4 and TRBJ2-1; possible D gene TRBD2, 6 bases. V was shortened by 3 bases and J by 9 bases, with 12 bases between the two germline ends. CDR3 length equals 13 residues. The DNA for the CDR3 is TGTGCCAGCAGTTTCAATCGGGGGATTGAGCAGTTCTTC. This translates into CASSFNRGIEQFF.